The 16 T cell receptor beta chains below all came from one sample that was sequenced in a study of T cells in Graves' hyperthyroidism and ophthalmopathy. Amplification of TCR beta CDR3 regions was performed using RNA transcripts as template. During a first-round RT-PCR of the TCR CDR3, the HTBI primer set was used. One entry per CDR3 protein, called by TCRdb with MiXCR from the multiplex PCR reads. The data hold roughly 800,000 distinct CDR3 sequences, with over 35% observed a single time. The sequenced sample was blood. These receptors were taken from a man in his late teens or twenties with Graves' hyperthyroidism.

On this clonotype: A much larger clone differs by one base, so this may be a read error. The V call is TRBV7-9, the J call TRBJ1-2, with 7 bases that match TRBD1. The CDR3 length is 14 residues. CDR1 and CDR2 (germline): SEHNR, FQNEAQ (reference sequence). In DNA form, the CDR3 reads TGTGCCTGCAGACCGAGGGACAGCAACTATGGCTACACCTTC. Amino acid sequence: CACRPRDSNYGYTF.

In its sample, this clonotype was seen a few times. The chain combines TRBV19 with TRBJ2-7; no clear D. The CDR3 spans 13 residues. Between the trimmed V and J ends, which lost 4 bases and 1 base, there was a span of 8 bases. The germline V gene encodes CDR1 LNHDA and CDR2 SQIVND (reference sequence). In DNA, the CDR3 is TGTGCCAGTAGTAAAACACAGTCCTACGAGCAGTACTTC. It yields the protein CASSKTQSYEQYF.

V gene TRBV13 combines with J gene TRBJ2-7; the match to TRBD1 covers 9 bases. CDR3 length: 14 amino acids. Germline V gene data show CDR1 as PRHDT and CDR2 as FYEKMQ (reference sequence). V shed 6 bases and J 2 bases; nucleotides not matched to a gene: 5. The CDR3 spells CASRLGTGTYEQYF. In nucleotides, the CDR3 is TGTGCCAGCAGACTGGGGACAGGGACCTACGAGCAGTACTTC.

On this clonotype itself: A much larger clone lies one base from this, so it may be a read error. V gene TRBV20-1 combines with J gene TRBJ1-1; D call uncertain. Per the germline V gene, CDR1 is DFQATT and CDR2 is SNEGSKA (reference sequence). The V end lost 0 bases, the J end lost 6 bases, and 5 bases lay between the germline ends. This CDR3 spans 11 amino acids. The CDR3 sequence is CSAREEAEAFF. CDR3 nucleotide sequence: TGCAGTGCTAGAGAGGAGGCTGAAGCTTTCTTT.

There are many counts of this clonotype. The rearrangement uses TRBV29-1 and TRBJ2-7; no clear D. This CDR3 is built from 11 residues. Germline V gene data show CDR1 as SQVTM and CDR2 as ANQGSEA. Trimming stripped 5 bases from V and 4 bases from J, with 9 bases between. The DNA of the CDR3 is TGCAGCGTTCTGTACGAATACGAGCAGTACTTC. Residues: CSVLYEYEQYF.

This clonotype was detected only a few times. The rearrangement joins TRBV6-5 to TRBJ2-7; D may be TRBD1 (6 bases). V gave up 5 bases and J gave up 4 bases, with 18 bases separating them. Germline CDR1 reads MNHEY; CDR2 reads SVGAGI. This CDR3 is built from 15 residues. The CDR3 coding sequence is TGTGCCAGCAGTCAGGACAGTCCAGACATTTACGAGCAGTACTTC. Amino acids: CASSQDSPDIYEQYF.

The V gene is TRBV29-1, the J gene TRBJ2-1; D possibly corresponds to TRBD2 (5 bases). Germline assignment: CDR1 SQVTM and CDR2 ANQGSEA. The CDR3 covers 12 residues. Trimming took 7 bases from V and 11 from J, leaving 18 bases between them. CDR3 sequence (DNA): TGCAGCGCGGTACTAGGCCCACAAAAGCAGTTCTTC. As protein: CSAVLGPQKQFF.

There are many counts of this clonotype. As DNA, the CDR3 is TGTGCCAGCAGTCCCGATCTCAAAGCGGCAGCTTTCTTT. Translated, it gives CASSPDLKAAAFF. The chain employs TRBV12-3 or TRBV12-4 and TRBJ1-1; D uncertain. The CDR3 has 13 amino acids. Deletions cut 5 bases from V and 10 bases from J, with 17 bases between.

This clonotype was detected many times. The chain has TRBV19 and TRBJ1-1; D not certain. With 7 bases removed from V and 6 bases from J, the gap between germline ends came to 9 bases. Germline CDR1 reads LNHDA; CDR2 reads SQIVND (reference sequence). This CDR3 is built from 11 residues. CDR3 region: CASTVEAEAFF. The CDR3 DNA sequence: TGTGCCAGTACGGTCGAGGCTGAAGCTTTCTTT.

In its sample, this clonotype was seen a few times. The rearrangement uses TRBV7-9 and TRBJ1-1; D call uncertain. CDR1 is SEHNR, CDR2 FQNEAQ, per germline (reference sequence). V was trimmed by 7 bases and J by 8 bases, leaving 14 bases between them. This CDR3 is 12 amino acids long. This CDR3 reads CASMGRRLEAFF. The CDR3 region has the DNA TGTGCCAGCATGGGTAGACGTCTGGAAGCTTTCTTT. The full variable domain, completed using reference TRBV7-9 and TRBJ1-1, is DTGVSQNPRHKITKRGQNVTFRCDPISEHNRLYWYRQTLGQGPEFLTYFQNEAQLEKSRLLSDRFSAERPKGSFSTLEIQRTEQGDSAMYLCASMGRRLEAFFGQGTRLTVV.

This clonotype occurred a few times. CDR3 sequence: CSARALGEPYEQYF. CDR3 coding DNA: TGCAGTGCTAGGGCGTTAGGTGAACCCTACGAGCAGTACTTC. J is TRBJ2-7 and V is TRBV20-1, with D hard to call. Trimming cost V 3 bases and J 2 bases, with 14 bases left between them. The germline gives CDR1 DFQATT, CDR2 SNEGSKA (reference sequence). There are 14 residues in the CDR3.

This chain joins TRBV7-9 and TRBJ1-1, with D possibly being TRBD1 (5 bases). Germline V CDR1 and CDR2: SEHNR, FQNEAQ (reference sequence). The CDR3 runs to 15 residues. Between the trimmed V and J ends, which lost 10 bases and 1 base, there was a span of 19 bases. CDR3 region: CANRTHRIQNTEAFF. CDR3 nucleotide sequence: TGTGCCAACAGGACCCATAGGATTCAGAACACTGAAGCTTTCTTT.

This clonotype was observed a few times. The chain has TRBV14 and TRBJ2-7; unclear D gene. CDR3 size: 15 residues. Germline V gene lookup returns CDR1 SGHDN and CDR2 FVKESK. The ends were cut back, 1 base at V and 2 bases at J, with 12 bases in the middle. The CDR3 nucleotides are TGTGCCAGCAGCCAAGGTCCTGCCAGTACCTACGAGCAGTACTTC. This gives the protein CASSQGPASTYEQYF.

The CDR3 protein is CASSLEAEQETQYF. CDR3 DNA: TGTGCCAGCAGCTTGGAAGCGGAGCAAGAGACCCAGTACTTC. The chain links TRBV7-9 to TRBJ2-5, with D possibly matching TRBD2 (5 bases). CDR1 SEHNR and CDR2 FQNEAQ come from the germline V gene (reference sequence). The CDR3 loop spans 14 amino acids. Trimming stripped 3 bases from V and 2 bases from J, with 10 bases between.

This chain links TRBV7-2 with TRBJ1-1; no firm D call. CDR1 SGHTA and CDR2 FQGNSA come from the germline V gene. This CDR3 has 15 residues. With 1 base removed from V and 0 bases from J, the gap between germline ends came to 9 bases. The CDR3 spells CASSLGRWVNTEAFF. The DNA of the CDR3 is TGTGCCAGCAGCTTAGGTAGATGGGTGAACACTGAAGCTTTCTTT.

The chain recombines TRBV7-3 with TRBJ2-7; 10 bases match TRBD1. With V trimmed by 5 bases and J by 5 bases, 9 bases remained unmatched. Germline CDR1 is SGHTA and CDR2 is FQGTGA. This CDR3 has 15 residues. The CDR3 protein is CASSQDRGQGHEQYF. The CDR3 bases are TGTGCCAGCAGCCAAGATCGGGGACAGGGGCACGAGCAGTACTTC.